The following is a T cell receptor (beta chain) sequence with its context. Its cognate antigen is unknown. Single viable CD3+CD4+CD8-CD45RO+ cells were sorted as the memory CD4+ T cells. Data came from immunoSEQ multiplex PCR; TCRdb stores just in-frame clones and leaves some out. The table shows 75,000 to 95,000 clones, with 80% occurring only once. This CDR3 region has 17 residues. Germline lookup yields CDR1 LNHDA and CDR2 SQIVND (reference sequence). Trimming removed 4 bases from V and 5 bases from J; junction bases left unmatched: 7. This specimen belongs to a study of memory CD4+ T cells and cytomegalovirus serostatus. As for the study in general: Healthy Belgian adult donors included about nine CMV-positive and some 23 CMV-negative people. Study results and caveats: Each of 55 to 80 CMV-associated TCRbeta sequences occurred in one to five individuals.

This chain links TRBV19 with TRBJ2-3; 15 positions match TRBD2. Material: memory CD4+ T cells from blood. The TCR comes from an adult in good health and CMV-seronegative. The CDR3 coding sequence is TGTGCCAGTAGTACGAGGACTAGCGGGGGGGCCGAAGATACGCAGTATTTT. Encoded protein: CASSTRTSGGAEDTQYF.